Listed below are T cell receptor beta chains from one sample, sequenced in a study of siplizumab effects on memory and regulatory T cells. Their target antigens are unknown. The method was immunoSEQ multiplex PCR; TCRdb's version includes in-frame clones alone and lacks a portion of them. The sample shows some 15,000 clones, approximately 48% of them seen only once. The sequencing input was CFSE-low (dividing) CD4+ T cells sorted from an allogeneic mixed lymphocyte reaction. These receptor sequences come from a human donor in good health; the cells came from an allogeneic mixed lymphocyte reaction. CDR3s include the opening cysteine and the closing phenylalanine or tryptophan. A D gene is named only where the DNA matches it firmly. Not all rows give a size; the values are once, few, many and, for expanded clones, a class.

.	TRBJ2-1	TRBV5-3	few	16	TGTGCCAGAAGCTTGGAACAGGGCGAAGGCTACAATGAGCAGTTCTTC	CARSLEQGEGYNEQFF
.	TRBJ1-5	TRBV6-1	.	15	TGTGCCAGCAGTGAACCGGGAGGGGTAAGACAGCCCCAGCATTTT	CASSEPGGVRQPQHF
.	TRBJ1-5	TRBV10-3	.	14	TGTGCCATCAGTGAGGGACAGAGCAATCAGCCCCAGCATTTT	CAISEGQSNQPQHF
TRBD1	TRBJ1-5	TRBV5-5	.	14	TGTGCCAGCAGTCGGACAGGAGCCCATCAGCCCCAGCATTTT	CASSRTGAHQPQHF
.	TRBJ2-2	TRBV5-4	.	15	TGTGCCAGCAGCTCACACAGGGCGAACACCGGGGAGCTGTTTTTT	CASSSHRANTGELFF
TRBD1	TRBJ1-5	TRBV9	few	18	TGTGCCAGCAGCGCAGGCCCACTTGACAGGGGCCGGAATCAGCCCCAGCATTTT	CASSAGPLDRGRNQPQHF
TRBD1	TRBJ1-2	TRBV28	medium-sized	14	TGTGCCAGCAGTTTAATCCGACAGGGGGCTGGCTACACCTTC	CASSLIRQGAGYTF
TRBD2	TRBJ2-1	TRBV19	once	16	TGTGCCAGTAGTATAGTGTGGCTAGCGGGCCTGAATGAGCAGTTCTTC	CASSIVWLAGLNEQFF
.	TRBJ2-3	TRBV7-3	.	16	TGTGCCAGCAGCTTAGGAGGACCTACAATCACAGATACGCAGTATTTT	CASSLGGPTITDTQYF
.	TRBJ2-5	TRBV27	.	14	TGTGCCAGCAGCTTACGGTGGGACCAAGAGACCCAGTACTTC	CASSLRWDQETQYF
.	TRBJ2-5	TRBV18	.	14	TGTGCCAGCTCACCTCGGGGGGCCCGAGAGACCCAGTACTTC	CASSPRGARETQYF
TRBD1	TRBJ1-5	TRBV10-3	.	13	TGTGCCATCAGAAGACAGGGAGAGGAGCCCCAGCATTTT	CAIRRQGEEPQHF
TRBD1	TRBJ2-6	TRBV30	few	16	TGTGCCTGGAACGGACAGGGGGTTTCCGGGGCCAACGTCCTGACTTTC	CAWNGQGVSGANVLTF
TRBD2	TRBJ2-1	TRBV7-6	few	15	TGTGCCAGCAGCCCGAGGAGCGGGAGGGCCGGTGAGCAGTTCTTC	CASSPRSGRAGEQFF
TRBD2	TRBJ2-5	TRBV6-5	.	15	TGTGCCAGCAGTCCGACACTAGCGGGGGGTGAGACCCAGTACTTC	CASSPTLAGGETQYF
TRBD1	TRBJ2-5	TRBV11-2	few	13	TGTGCCAGCAGCTCCGACAGGGGAGGGACCCAGTACTTC	CASSSDRGGTQYF
TRBD1	TRBJ2-1	TRBV5-1	.	15	TGCGCCAGCAGTATGGGGCAGGGGGCCTACAATGAGCAGTTCTTC	CASSMGQGAYNEQFF
TRBD2	TRBJ2-3	TRBV19	.	15	TGTGCCAGTAGGGACCTAGCGGGGGGTGAAGATACGCAGTATTTT	CASRDLAGGEDTQYF
TRBD1	TRBJ1-2	TRBV7-8	.	14	TGTGCCAGCAGAAAAGACAGGGGACCTCATGGCTACACCTTC	CASRKDRGPHGYTF
.	TRBJ1-1	TRBV28	.	16	TGTGCCAGCAGTTTGGCGGCGGCCGGGGAAGGGAAAAAAACTTTCTTT	CASSLAAAGEGKKTFF
.	TRBJ2-2	TRBV25-1	.	15	TGTGCCAGCAACTTAGACCCCCCGAACACCGGGGAGCTGTTTTTT	CASNLDPPNTGELFF
.	TRBJ2-5	TRBV2	.	11	TGTGCCAGCAGCGCACTTGGGACCCAGTACTTC	CASSALGTQYF
TRBD2	TRBJ2-5	TRBV30	.	13	TGTGCCTGGTCGGGACTAGCGGGTGGGACCCAGTACTTC	CAWSGLAGGTQYF
TRBD1	TRBJ1-1	TRBV18	few	13	TGTGCCAGCTCATCAAACAGGGGGCAGAGAGCTTTCTTT	CASSSNRGQRAFF
.	TRBJ2-3	TRBV5-1	.	15	TGCGCCAGCAGTAACCAGGGGTCGGGCACAGATACGCAGTATTTT	CASSNQGSGTDTQYF
TRBD1	TRBJ1-1	TRBV11-2	.	12	TGTGCCAGCAGCCCAGACAGGGGGGAGGCTTTCTTT	CASSPDRGEAFF
.	TRBJ1-1	TRBV5-1	.	15	TGCGCCAGCAGCGCCACTGAGGGGGTGAACACTGAAGCTTTCTTT	CASSATEGVNTEAFF
.	TRBJ2-5	TRBV5-1	few	16	TGCGCCAGCAGCTTGGCCCCTGTGGGGACTCAAGAGACCCAGTACTTC	CASSLAPVGTQETQYF
TRBD1	TRBJ1-2	TRBV5-4	few	13	TGTGCCAGCAGCCTGGACAGGACTTATGGCTACACCTTC	CASSLDRTYGYTF
.	TRBJ1-2	TRBV5-4	.	16	TGTGCCAGCAGCCAGGTGTCGGTCACAGGTGGCTATGACTACACCTTC	CASSQVSVTGGYDYTF
.	TRBJ2-7	TRBV7-9	.	11	TGTGCCAGCAGCTTATTCCTCGAGCAGTACTTC	CASSLFLEQYF
.	TRBJ1-5	TRBV9	.	15	TGTGCCAGCAGCCCCACAGGGAATAGCAATCAGCCCCAGCATTTT	CASSPTGNSNQPQHF
TRBD1	TRBJ1-4	TRBV7-9	.	18	TGTGTCGCGAAAAAGGGACTCCCTGGGGGACAGGGGGTTAGAAAAACTGTTTTT	CVAKKGLPGGQGVRKTVF
.	TRBJ2-6	TRBV7-9	.	15	TGTGCCAGCAGCTTAGGCGGCTCTGGGGCCAACGTCCTGACTTTC	CASSLGGSGANVLTF
.	TRBJ1-2	TRBV10-3	.	13	TGTGCCATCAATGGCCAGGGGAGGGATGGCTACACCTTC	CAINGQGRDGYTF
.	TRBJ2-3	TRBV9	few	13	TGTGCCAGCAGCACCGACAGGCCTCGGGTACAGTATTTT	CASSTDRPRVQYF
.	TRBJ2-7	TRBV5-1	.	11	TGCGCCAGCAGCTCTGGTCACGAGCAGTACTTC	CASSSGHEQYF
.	TRBJ1-2	TRBV6-1	.	12	TGTGCCAGCAGTGAAGCGCGGCCAGGTTACACCTTC	CASSEARPGYTF
.	TRBJ1-2	TRBV11-2	.	13	TGTGCCAGCAGCCGCATCGGACAGATTGGCTACACCTTC	CASSRIGQIGYTF
.	TRBJ2-3	TRBV30	.	12	TGTGCCTGGAATCGGGGACAAGATACGCAGTATTTT	CAWNRGQDTQYF
TRBD1	TRBJ1-1	TRBV6-8	.	19	TGTGCCAGCAGTCCCTTCAATCTTCCCGGGACAGAGATGAACACTGAAGCTTTCTTT	CASSPFNLPGTEMNTEAFF
.	TRBJ1-6	TRBV11-2	few	14	TGTGCCAGCAGCTTACAAAACTATAATTCACCCCTCCACTTT	CASSLQNYNSPLHF
TRBD2	TRBJ2-3	TRBV5-1	.	16	TGCGCCAGCAGCGGAGGAGGACTAGCGGGAGGAGATACGCAGTATTTT	CASSGGGLAGGDTQYF
.	TRBJ1-5	TRBV30	few	16	TGTGCCTGGAGTTGGAGGGCCAGGGTTTCCTCTCAGCCCCAGCATTTT	CAWSWRARVSSQPQHF
TRBD2	TRBJ2-7	TRBV4-1	.	16	TGCGCCAGCAGCCAAGGTCTAGCGGGGGGGTCCTACGAGCAGTACTTC	CASSQGLAGGSYEQYF
TRBD1	TRBJ1-5	TRBV6-6	.	13	TGTGCCAGCAGTGACGGGACAGGGCAGCCCCAGCATTTT	CASSDGTGQPQHF
TRBD1	TRBJ2-7	TRBV6-1	.	14	TGTGCCAGCAGTGGACGGACAGGGGCCTACGAGCAGTACTTC	CASSGRTGAYEQYF